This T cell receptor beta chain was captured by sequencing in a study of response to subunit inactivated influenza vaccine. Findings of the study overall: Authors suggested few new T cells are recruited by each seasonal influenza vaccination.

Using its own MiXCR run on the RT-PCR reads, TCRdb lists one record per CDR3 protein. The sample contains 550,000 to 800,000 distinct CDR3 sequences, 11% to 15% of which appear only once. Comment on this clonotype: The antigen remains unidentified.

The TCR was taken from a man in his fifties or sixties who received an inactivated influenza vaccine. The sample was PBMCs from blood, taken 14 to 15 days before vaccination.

CDR3 region: CASITWRPQGAPAGELFF. The CDR3 DNA reads as TGTGCCAGCATTACCTGGCGGCCTCAGGGGGCGCCGGCCGGGGAGCTGTTTTTT. The chain carries TRBV7-1 and TRBJ2-2, with 8 positions matching TRBD1. TRBV7-1 is an ORF, and what it does is uncertain. CDR3 length equals 18 residues. Trimming at V came to 7 bases and at J to 6 bases, leaving 19 bases not matched to a gene.